This entry lists 2 T cell receptor beta chains sequenced from one sample in a study of PD-1 blockade in classical Hodgkin lymphoma. As for time point: cycle 4 day 1 (C4D1), after less than 7 weeks of nivolumab. Relapse was seen in all patients after autologous stem cell transplantation, and brentuximab vedotin exposure was variable. Measured with immunoSEQ multiplex PCR; TCRdb has only the in-frame clones, and not every one. Of approximately 10,000 clones in the sample, roughly 89% were seen once. The specimen was peripheral blood mononuclear cells (PBMCs), collected before the fourth cycle of nivolumab. Receptor source: a human donor with classical Hodgkin lymphoma.

The chain has TRBV4-1 and TRBJ1-1; D is uncertain. Trimming left V 1 base short and J 0 bases short, with 6 bases between. The CDR3 extends over 14 amino acids. Germline-derived CDR1 and CDR2 are MGHRA and YSYEKL. The CDR3 DNA reads as TGCGCCAGCAGCCAAGGACTTATGAACACTGAAGCTTTCTTT. Encoded protein: CASSQGLMNTEAFF.

This sequence joins TRBV10-3 and TRBJ2-1, with TRBD2 identical over 8 bases. Germline CDR1 is ENHRY and CDR2 is SYGVKD. The CDR3 length is 15 residues. Germline trimming cut 3 bases from V and 6 bases from J; bases unmatched to any gene: 7. The CDR3, as DNA: TGTGCCATCAGTGAATCAAGCGGGGGCCCCAATGAGCAGTTCTTC. Translated, it gives CAISESSGGPNEQFF.